The 29 T cell receptor beta chains in this list originate from one sample, sequenced in a study of Ad26.COV2.S vaccination and SARS-CoV-2 variants. The treatment is: 15 to 20 received Ad26.COV2.S at low or high dose, single or two shots; about 5 received placebo; per-sample allocation not given. Specimens were obtained on day 63 following the first vaccine or placebo injection. The protocol was immunoSEQ multiplex PCR, while the TCRdb copy is restricted to in-frame clones and leaves out a portion. Among some 640,000 clones listed, around 89% were seen once. The sample here was peripheral blood, taken in a trial of Ad26.COV2.S vaccine versus placebo. Receptors originate from a person between 18 and 60 years old who received the Ad26.COV2.S COVID-19 vaccine or a placebo.

This chain uses TRBV6-4 with TRBJ2-1; D is unresolved. Trimming left V 0 bases short and J 4 bases short, with 13 bases between. The germline V gene has CDR1 MRHNA and CDR2 SNTAGT. This CDR3 region has 16 residues. DNA for the CDR3: TGTGCCAGCAGTGACTCTTTCCAAGGCCGATACAATGAGCAGTTCTTC. Amino acids: CASSDSFQGRYNEQFF.

This chain connects TRBV7-7 to TRBJ1-1; 11 bases fit TRBD1. Unmatched junction bases numbered 9, after V lost 3 bases and J lost 3 bases. This CDR3 spans 17 amino acids. Germline V gene sequence: CDR1 SSHAT, CDR2 FNYEAQ (reference sequence). In DNA, the CDR3 is TGTGCCAGCAGCTTCCCGGACAGGGGGCGTGAGGACACTGAAGCTTTCTTT. Translating it yields CASSFPDRGREDTEAFF.

This clone was detected once. J is TRBJ2-3 and V is TRBV24-1; D possibly corresponds to TRBD2 (5 bases). CDR1 is KGHDR and CDR2 is SFDVKD in the germline V gene. The CDR3 loop spans 15 amino acids. V gave up 3 bases and J gave up 1 base, with 10 bases separating them. The CDR3 here is CATSDKLRGTDTQYF. The CDR3 nucleotides read TGTGCCACCAGTGATAAGCTGCGGGGCACAGATACGCAGTATTTT.

The chain is built from TRBV27 and TRBJ2-1; 13 bases align to TRBD2. V was pared by 1 base and J by 10 bases, with 7 bases of the junction left unmatched. The germline gives CDR1 MNHEY, CDR2 SMNVEV (reference sequence). The CDR3 covers 16 residues. Here the CDR3 reads CASSLFRTSGSGEQFF. The CDR3 nucleotides are TGTGCCAGCAGTTTATTCAGGACTAGCGGGAGTGGGGAGCAGTTCTTC.

The V gene is TRBV9, the J gene TRBJ1-2, with a tentative D call TRBD1 (5 bases). This CDR3 region has 14 residues. The ends were cut back, 2 bases at V and 3 bases at J, with 11 bases in the middle. The germline V gene has CDR1 SGDLS and CDR2 YYNGEE. CDR3 DNA sequence: TGTGCCAGCAGCGTGGGGGGGAGTGACTATGGCTACACCTTC. Encoded protein: CASSVGGSDYGYTF.

The chain has TRBV19 and TRBJ1-2, with TRBD1 as a possible D gene (6 bases). CDR1 is LNHDA, CDR2 SQIVND, per germline (reference sequence). The CDR3 covers 14 residues. V shed 9 bases and J shed 3 bases, with 17 bases lying between them. CDR3 protein: CASGRDKTYYGYTF. The CDR3 DNA sequence: TGTGCCAGCGGCCGGGACAAGACCTACTATGGCTACACCTTC.

This chain joins TRBV7-9 and TRBJ2-7, with 10 nucleotides matching TRBD1. The length of the CDR3 is 15 residues. Germline assignment: CDR1 SEHNR and CDR2 FQNEAQ (reference sequence). V trimming: 0 bases; J trimming: 5 bases; junction bases outside the gene matches: 4. The CDR3 loop reads CASSLAGTGAHEQYF. The DNA of the CDR3 is TGTGCCAGCAGCTTAGCTGGGACAGGGGCTCACGAGCAGTACTTC.

V usage is TRBV3-1 (or the pseudogene TRBV3-2) and J usage is TRBJ2-5; 9 positions agree with TRBD2. The germline CDR1 and CDR2 sequences are LGHDT and YNNKEL (reference sequence). Germline trimming cut 4 bases from V and 2 bases from J; bases unmatched to any gene: 2. This CDR3 contains 14 residues. CDR3 residues: CASSPGLAQETQYF. The CDR3 DNA follows: TGTGCCAGCAGCCCGGGACTAGCTCAAGAGACCCAGTACTTC.

This clone has only one observation. The chain has TRBV19 and TRBJ2-7, with TRBD2 identical over 7 bases. J lost 6 bases, V lost 3 bases, and 5 bases had no gene match. The CDR3 totals 13 residues. Germline assignment: CDR1 LNHDA and CDR2 SQIVND (reference sequence). The CDR3 protein is CASSIKPGGEQYF. CDR3 coding DNA: TGTGCCAGTAGTATTAAACCGGGGGGCGAGCAGTACTTC.

This chain links TRBV7-3 with TRBJ1-1, with D unclear. The length of the CDR3 is 13 residues. Trimming took off 4 bases at V and 3 bases at J, with 9 bases between the two ends. The germline CDR1 and CDR2 sequences are SGHTA and FQGTGA. The CDR3 DNA follows: TGTGCCAGCAGCTACGTAAGAGACACTGAAGCTTTCTTT. This sequence encodes CASSYVRDTEAFF.

The table lists this clone with a count of one. J is TRBJ2-7 and V is TRBV30, with D perhaps TRBD1 (5 bases). Trimming shortened V by 2 bases and J by 2 bases, and 10 bases separated the two germline ends. This CDR3 spans 13 amino acids. Germline V gene sequence: CDR1 GTSNPN, CDR2 SVGIG (reference sequence). The CDR3, as DNA: TGTGCCTGGAGTCACCAGGGTCCCTACGAGCAGTACTTC. Translating it yields CAWSHQGPYEQYF.

This chain connects TRBV28 to TRBJ1-2; TRBD1 matches 11 bases. This CDR3 comprises 14 residues. The V gene end was trimmed by 4 bases and the J gene end by 4 bases; junction bases not matched to a gene: 2. Germline assignment: CDR1 MDHEN and CDR2 SYDVKM. The CDR3 sequence is CASSSGTGGYGYTF. CDR3 coding DNA: TGTGCCAGCAGTTCAGGGACAGGGGGCTATGGCTACACCTTC.

This chain links TRBV7-2 with TRBJ2-1; the match to TRBD2 covers 13 bases. V dropped 6 bases and J dropped 9; count of bases not matched to a gene: 5. The CDR3 runs 14 residues. Per germline, CDR1 SGHTA and CDR2 FQGNSA. CDR3 region: CASRLAGGQIEQFF. In DNA, the CDR3 is TGTGCCAGCAGACTAGCGGGGGGGCAAATTGAGCAGTTCTTC.

The DNA for the CDR3 is TGTGCTCACGACGGGGGGCGACCTGGGGCCAACGTCCTGACTTTC. Amino acids: CAHDGGRPGANVLTF. The chain is built from TRBV7-7 and TRBJ2-6; D may be TRBD2 (7 bases). The germline gives CDR1 SSHAT, CDR2 FNYEAQ (reference sequence). This CDR3 has 15 residues.

The chain carries TRBV7-2 and TRBJ2-7, with a weak D call TRBD1 (5 bases). Trimming removed 1 base from V and 1 base from J, with 14 bases in between. Germline values: CDR1 SGHTA, CDR2 FQGNSA. The CDR3 contains 16 residues. This chain's CDR3 is CASSLGSAGFSYEQYF. Written as DNA, the CDR3 is TGTGCCAGCAGCTTAGGGAGCGCAGGGTTTTCCTACGAGCAGTACTTC.

The genes are TRBV15 and TRBJ2-3; unclear D gene. From germline, CDR1 is LNHNV and CDR2 YYDKDF (reference sequence). The CDR3 totals 14 residues. V lost 1 base to trimming and J lost 0 bases, with 5 bases between them. This chain's CDR3 is CATSRVVSTDTQYF. Written as DNA, the CDR3 is TGTGCCACCAGCAGAGTGGTCAGCACAGATACGCAGTATTTT.

This sequence joins TRBV24-1 and TRBJ2-7; no reliable D call. V lost 1 base and J lost 3, with 6 bases in between. Germline V gene lookup returns CDR1 KGHDR and CDR2 SFDVKD. This CDR3 has 13 amino acids. The CDR3 sequence: CATSDLWGYEQYF. The CDR3 coding sequence is TGTGCCACCAGTGATTTATGGGGCTACGAGCAGTACTTC.

The chain joins TRBV9 to TRBJ2-3; 13 bases are a match to TRBD2. Trimming removed 2 bases from V and 2 bases from J; junction bases left unmatched: 2. CDR3 length: 16 residues. The germline V gene encodes CDR1 SGDLS and CDR2 YYNGEE. The CDR3 region has the DNA TGTGCCAGCAGCGTGGGACTAGCGGGGATCACAGATACGCAGTATTTT. Protein: CASSVGLAGITDTQYF. The full variable domain, with the rest looked up from reference TRBV9 and TRBJ2-3, is DSGVTQTPKHLITATGQRVTLRCSPRSGDLSVYWYQQSLDQGLQFLIQYYNGEERAKGNILERFSAQQFPDLHSELNLSSLELGDSALYFCASSVGLAGITDTQYFGPGTRLTVL.

The V and J genes are TRBV24-1 and TRBJ2-3; D is perhaps TRBD2 (5 bases). V was pared by 10 bases and J by 4 bases, with 14 bases between. CDR1 is KGHDR and CDR2 is SFDVKD in the germline V gene. The CDR3 contains 13 residues. CDR3 region: CATRPAGADTQYF. The CDR3 DNA reads as TGTGCCACTCGCCCTGCGGGTGCAGATACGCAGTATTTT.

The rearrangement links TRBV20-1 to TRBJ2-7; D uncertain. The CDR3 is 11 residues long. Germline V CDR1 and CDR2: DFQATT, SNEGSKA (reference sequence). Trimming cost V 3 bases and J 6 bases, with 9 bases left between them. CDR3 coding DNA: TGCAGTGCTAGGGGCTCCGGCGAGCAGTACTTC. Its protein is CSARGSGEQYF.

The table lists this clone with a count of one. The chain joins TRBV24-1 to TRBJ2-1; D assignment may be TRBD1 or TRBD2 (5 bases each). There are 16 residues in the CDR3. Germline V gene sequence: CDR1 KGHDR, CDR2 SFDVKD. Trimming removed 0 bases from V and 6 bases from J, with 14 bases in between. CDR3 DNA: TGTGCCACCAGTGATTTGAGAAGGGGAGTAGGCAATGAGCAGTTCTTC. Protein product: CATSDLRRGVGNEQFF.

This clone was picked up one time. The genes are TRBV12-5 and TRBJ1-2, with 7 bases aligning to TRBD1. V shed 1 base and J 8 bases; nucleotides not matched to a gene: 10. This CDR3 comprises 15 residues. Germline V CDR1 and CDR2: LGHNT, FRNRAP. The CDR3 spells CASGLALYRGNGYTF. The CDR3 nucleotides read TGTGCTAGTGGTTTGGCCCTCTACAGGGGTAACGGCTACACCTTC.

The chain employs TRBV4-1 and TRBJ2-7; 8 bases agree with TRBD2. The CDR3 contains 15 residues. CDR1 is MGHRA, CDR2 YSYEKL, per germline. V was pared by 4 bases and J by 2 bases, with 7 bases of the junction left unmatched. This chain's CDR3 is CASSPHGGATYEQYF. In DNA form, the CDR3 reads TGCGCCAGCAGCCCCCACGGGGGGGCAACCTACGAGCAGTACTTC.

This chain links TRBV4-3 with TRBJ1-1, with D hard to call. Germline V gene data show CDR1 as LGHNA and CDR2 as YSLEER. There are 17 residues in the CDR3. V gave up 0 bases and J gave up 1 base, with 15 bases separating them. The DNA for the CDR3 is TGCGCCAGCAGCCAAGATCCCGCGGCGGGAGGGAACACTGAAGCTTTCTTT. Amino acid sequence: CASSQDPAAGGNTEAFF.

Here the CDR3 DNA reads TGTGCCAGCAGCCCCAGGGAGGGTCGGAACACTGAAGCTTTCTTT. Its protein is CASSPREGRNTEAFF. This chain connects TRBV7-6 to TRBJ1-1; possibly TRBD1 for D (5 bases). V lost 5 bases, J lost 1 base, and 14 bases lay in between. This CDR3 has 15 amino acids. The germline gives CDR1 SGHVS, CDR2 FNYEAQ.

The chain carries TRBV10-3 and TRBJ2-3; 12 bases line up with TRBD2. V gave up 2 bases and J gave up 4 bases; unmatched junction bases: 7. Germline V gives CDR1 ENHRY, CDR2 SYGVKD. The CDR3 runs 17 residues. CDR3: CAISEPRLAGAADTQYF. The DNA for the CDR3 is TGTGCCATCAGTGAGCCTAGACTAGCGGGGGCGGCAGATACGCAGTATTTT.

Notes on this clone: Different DNA sequences within this sample yield the same CDR3. The gene calls are TRBV24-1 and TRBJ2-3; D is unresolved. Germline V gives CDR1 KGHDR, CDR2 SFDVKD. The germline V and J ends were trimmed by 4 bases and 4 bases, with 8 bases remaining between them. This CDR3 contains 13 residues. CDR3 loop: CATSESGADTQYF. In DNA, the CDR3 is TGTGCCACCAGTGAGTCCGGAGCAGATACGCAGTATTTT.

The chain links TRBV4-2 to TRBJ2-6; tentatively, D is TRBD2 (5 bases). Per germline, CDR1 LGHNA and CDR2 YNFKEQ. This CDR3 comprises 17 residues. Trimming cost V 0 bases and J 0 bases, with 9 bases left between them. The CDR3 spells CASSQDGVYSGANVLTF. The CDR3 nucleotides read TGTGCCAGCAGCCAAGACGGGGTCTACTCTGGGGCCAACGTCCTGACTTTC.

The V and J genes are TRBV6-5 and TRBJ2-1, with no clear D. The ends were cut back, 4 bases at V and 8 bases at J, with 15 bases in the middle. Germline assignment: CDR1 MNHEY and CDR2 SVGAGI. CDR3 length equals 14 residues. CDR3 bases: TGTGCCAGCAGTTCCCCTGAGGAAAGCTATGAGCAGTTCTTC. Encoded protein: CASSSPEESYEQFF.